The 14 T cell receptor beta chains below all came from one sample that was sequenced in a study of early T cells in non-severe SARS-CoV-2 infection. TCRdb re-derived calls from the 5' RACE reads in MiXCR, one entry per CDR3 protein. Here the sample spans tens of thousands of distinct CDR3 sequences, around 12% being singletons. The sample consisted of whole blood, taken at baseline. Every receptor here comes from an adult who was a healthcare worker with PCR-confirmed SARS-CoV-2 infection or an uninfected control (not recorded which).

V usage is TRBV5-1 and J usage is TRBJ1-4, with D unclear. CDR3 length: 15 amino acids. Looked up from germline, CDR1 is SGHRS and CDR2 is YFSETQ. The V gene lost 0 bases and the J gene lost 8 bases, with 14 bases spanning the gap. The CDR3 reads CASSLEGPTGEKLFF. For the CDR3, the DNA is TGCGCCAGCAGCTTGGAAGGTCCAACGGGGGAAAAACTGTTTTTT. The full variable domain, in which reference TRBV5-1 and TRBJ1-4 provide the parts outside the CDR3, is KAGVTQTPRYLIKTRGQQVTLSCSPISGHRSVSWYQQTPGQGLQFLFEYFSETQRNKGNFPGRFSGRQFSNSRSEMNVSTLELGDSALYLCASSLEGPTGEKLFFGSGTQLSVL.

The chain is built from TRBV29-1 and TRBJ2-3; D not certain. In germline, CDR1 is SQVTM, CDR2 ANQGSEA. V was cut by 4 bases and J by 1 base, with 18 bases left in between. This CDR3 has 16 residues. CDR3 coding DNA: TGCAGCGTTGCTGGCGACACGGAGATTGGCACAGATACGCAGTATTTT. Protein sequence: CSVAGDTEIGTDTQYF.

This clonotype was seen a handful of times. The rearrangement uses TRBV6-4 and TRBJ2-3; 12 bases fit TRBD2. Germline lookup yields CDR1 MRHNA and CDR2 SNTAGT. The J segment lost 0 bases and the V segment lost 6 bases, leaving 4 bases of the junction unmatched. CDR3 size: 16 residues. In DNA, the CDR3 is TGTGCCAGCAGCCGGACTAGCGGGGAGAGCACAGATACGCAGTATTTT. Its protein product is CASSRTSGESTDTQYF.

The rearrangement uses TRBV7-2 and TRBJ1-1, with D tentatively TRBD1 (5 bases). The CDR3 is 13 amino acids. CDR1 and CDR2 from the germline V gene are SGHTA and FQGNSA. The V end was cut by 2 bases, the J end by 7 bases, with 11 bases between. The CDR3 loop reads CASSLQGASEAFF. The CDR3 DNA follows: TGTGCCAGCAGCTTACAGGGAGCAAGTGAAGCTTTCTTT.

The table lists this clonotype with a few counts. V is TRBV6-6 and J is TRBJ1-5; D might be TRBD1 (5 bases). Germline CDR1 is MNHNY and CDR2 is SVGAGI (reference sequence). There are 14 residues in the CDR3. Trimming left V 7 bases short and J 0 bases short, with 10 bases between. The CDR3 reads CASTQGPSNQPQHF. The CDR3 nucleotides read TGTGCCAGCACCCAGGGACCTAGCAATCAGCCCCAGCATTTT.

The table lists this clonotype with a few counts. The V call is TRBV29-1, the J call TRBJ1-1; D perhaps matches TRBD1 (6 bases). Germline assignment: CDR1 SQVTM and CDR2 ANQGSEA. The CDR3 covers 13 residues. V lost 6 bases and J 1 base, leaving 12 bases between the germline ends. Here the CDR3 reads CSVYRDPNTEAFF. The CDR3 nucleotides read TGCAGCGTCTACAGGGATCCGAACACTGAAGCTTTCTTT.

This rearrangement joins TRBV15 to TRBJ2-2; D is unresolved. Germline-derived CDR1 and CDR2 are LNHNV and YYDKDF (reference sequence). The CDR3 is 14 amino acids. V lost 0 bases, J lost 6 bases, and 8 bases lay in between. For the CDR3, the DNA is TGTGCCACCAGCAGAGATCCGGGTCCCGGGGAGCTGTTTTTT. The encoded protein is CATSRDPGPGELFF. Filled out from reference TRBV15 and TRBJ2-2, the complete variable domain reads DAMVIQNPRYQVTQFGKPVTLSCSQTLNHNVMYWYQQKSSQAPKLLFHYYDKDFNNEADTPDNFQSRRPNTSFCFLDIRSPGLGDTAMYLCATSRDPGPGELFFGEGSRLTVL.

This clonotype was detected many times. J is TRBJ1-1 and V is TRBV18; D ambiguous. This CDR3 is built from 15 residues. Germline CDR1 is KGHSH and CDR2 is LQKENI. Trimming cost V 3 bases and J 4 bases, with 15 bases left between them. DNA for the CDR3: TGTGCCAGCTCACCGGACCGCGGGTTAGGCACTGAAGCTTTCTTT. Translation: CASSPDRGLGTEAFF.

This clonotype occurred many times. The CDR3 sequence: CASSFPGQGGGELFF. The CDR3 DNA follows: TGTGCCAGCAGTTTCCCCGGACAGGGTGGCGGGGAGCTGTTTTTT. The chain links TRBV28 to TRBJ2-2; 8 nucleotides align to TRBD1. Losses at the gene ends were 3 bases for V and 7 bases for J; bases not matched to a gene: 7. Germline loops: CDR1 MDHEN, CDR2 SYDVKM. The CDR3 has 15 residues.

This clonotype showed up just a few times. V usage is TRBV11-2 and J usage is TRBJ1-4; TRBD1 matches 8 bases. Germline-derived CDR1 and CDR2 are SGHAT and FQNNGV. The CDR3 runs to 17 residues. After removal of 8 bases from V and 4 bases from J, the junction contained 15 bases not matched to a gene. CDR3 nucleotides: TGTGCCAGCTCCCCCGCTTTCGGACAGGGCGTTAATGAAAAACTGTTTTTT. Protein: CASSPAFGQGVNEKLFF.

This clonotype occurred a few times. This chain joins TRBV7-9 and TRBJ1-2; D is unclear. The V end lost 5 bases, the J end lost 5 bases, and 9 bases lay between the germline ends. This CDR3 comprises 12 residues. CDR1 is SEHNR, CDR2 FQNEAQ, per germline (reference sequence). The CDR3 DNA follows: TGTGCCAGCAGCAGGCTTCCTTATGGCTACACCTTC. This encodes CASSRLPYGYTF.

This chain joins TRBV4-3 and TRBJ1-1; D may be TRBD1 (5 bases). The ends were cut back, 0 bases at V and 5 bases at J, with 16 bases in the middle. This CDR3 is built from 16 residues. Germline CDR1 is LGHNA and CDR2 is YSLEER. The CDR3 DNA sequence: TGCGCCAGCAGCCAAGATCTAGAGGGGTTGTCTACTGAAGCTTTCTTT. It codes for CASSQDLEGLSTEAFF.

This chain links TRBV7-9 with TRBJ1-1; D possibly corresponds to TRBD1 (5 bases). This CDR3 comprises 14 residues. The V end lost 3 bases, the J end lost 0 bases, and 8 bases lay between the germline ends. The germline gives CDR1 SEHNR, CDR2 FQNEAQ (reference sequence). This CDR3 reads CASSFGTVNTEAFF. CDR3 sequence (DNA): TGTGCCAGCAGCTTTGGGACCGTGAACACTGAAGCTTTCTTT.

The chain links TRBV6-5 to TRBJ1-2; D might be TRBD1 (6 bases). Germline V gene lookup returns CDR1 MNHEY and CDR2 SVGAGI. CDR3 length: 14 residues. Trimming removed 5 bases from V and 1 base from J, with 11 bases in between. The CDR3 coding sequence is TGTGCCAGCAGTGGGGACACATTTAACTATGGCTACACCTTC. Translation gives CASSGDTFNYGYTF.